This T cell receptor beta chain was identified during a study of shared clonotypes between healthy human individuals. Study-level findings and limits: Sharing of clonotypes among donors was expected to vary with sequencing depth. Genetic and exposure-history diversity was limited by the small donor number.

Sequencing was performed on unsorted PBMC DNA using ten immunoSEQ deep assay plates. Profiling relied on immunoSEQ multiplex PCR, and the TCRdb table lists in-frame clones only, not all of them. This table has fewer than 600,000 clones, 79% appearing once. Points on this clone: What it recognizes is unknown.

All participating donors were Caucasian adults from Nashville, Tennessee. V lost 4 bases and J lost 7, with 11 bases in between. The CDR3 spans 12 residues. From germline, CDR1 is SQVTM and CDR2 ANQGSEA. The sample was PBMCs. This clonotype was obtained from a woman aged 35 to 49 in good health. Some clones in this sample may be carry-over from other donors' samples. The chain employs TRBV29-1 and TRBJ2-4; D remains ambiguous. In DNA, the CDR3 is TGCAGCGTTGCAGTTCTCGAGAACATTCAGTACTTC. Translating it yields CSVAVLENIQYF.